This T cell receptor beta chain derives from a study of PD-L1 blockade in urothelial cancer. Background on the study: Blood underwent analysis 3 weeks (second dose) and 6 weeks after treatment began. Blood yielded a median of around 140,000 T cells per sample.

Germline V gives CDR1 SQVTM, CDR2 ANQGSEA. Trimming shortened V by 5 bases and J by 4 bases, and 11 bases separated the two germline ends. The CDR3 sequence is 12 residues long. This clone showed up just a few times. The repertoire was sequenced with immunoSEQ multiplex PCR; TCRdb's copy has only in-frame clones and lacks some. Of about 19,000 clones in the sample, roughly 88% were seen once. The source was PBMCs, collected around atezolizumab (anti-PD-L1) treatment. The J gene is TRBJ1-1, the V gene TRBV29-1; D is possibly TRBD1 (5 bases). The TCR originated in a man aged 50-59 years with urothelial cancer. In nucleotides, the CDR3 is TGCAGCGTTCGGGGGACCGGCACTGAAGCTTTCTTT. This encodes CSVRGTGTEAFF.